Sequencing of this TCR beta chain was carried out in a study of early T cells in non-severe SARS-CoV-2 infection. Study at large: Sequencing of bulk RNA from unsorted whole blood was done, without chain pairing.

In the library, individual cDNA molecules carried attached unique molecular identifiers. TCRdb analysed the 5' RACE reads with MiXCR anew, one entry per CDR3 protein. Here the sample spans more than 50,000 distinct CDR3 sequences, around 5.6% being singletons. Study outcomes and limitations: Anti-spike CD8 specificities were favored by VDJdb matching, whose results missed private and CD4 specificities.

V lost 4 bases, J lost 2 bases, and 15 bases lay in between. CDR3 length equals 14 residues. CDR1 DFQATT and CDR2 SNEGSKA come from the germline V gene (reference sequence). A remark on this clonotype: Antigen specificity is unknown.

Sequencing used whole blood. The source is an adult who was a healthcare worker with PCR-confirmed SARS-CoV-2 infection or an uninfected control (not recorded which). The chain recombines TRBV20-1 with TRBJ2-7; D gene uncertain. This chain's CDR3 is CSAIVRGRTYEQYF. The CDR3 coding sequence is TGCAGTGCTATAGTCCGTGGCAGGACCTACGAGCAGTACTTC.